The 29 T cell receptor beta chains listed next were all sequenced from one sample in a study of cytotoxic CD8 clonotypes in ibrutinib-treated CLL. The data were produced by immunoSEQ multiplex PCR, yet TCRdb's version contains in-frame clones alone and is incomplete. The table records roughly 200,000 clones, about three quarters of them present only once. The specimen was PBMCs, collected after 12 months of ibrutinib treatment. These receptors were taken from a human donor with chronic lymphocytic leukemia.

The gene calls are TRBV6-1 and TRBJ2-4; 8 bases are shared with TRBD1. Looked up from germline, CDR1 is MNHNS and CDR2 is SASEGT. The CDR3 is made up of 16 amino acids. With V trimmed by 4 bases and J by 2 bases, 7 bases remained unmatched. The CDR3 coding sequence is TGTGCCAGCAGTGGGACAGGGAGTGGGACCAAAAACATTCAGTACTTC. Encoded protein: CASSGTGSGTKNIQYF.

The chain couples TRBV5-6 to TRBJ1-2, with a possible D match to TRBD1 (6 bases). Trimming left V 4 bases short and J 2 bases short, with 12 bases between. Germline CDR1 is SGHDT and CDR2 is YYEEEE. The CDR3 runs to 14 residues. The CDR3 is CASSPTGTNYGYTF. In nucleotides, the CDR3 is TGTGCCAGCAGCCCTACCGGGACAAACTATGGCTACACCTTC.

The DNA for the CDR3 is TGTGCCAGCAGTTACAGGGACATTCAGTACTTC. It specifies CASSYRDIQYF. The rearrangement uses TRBV2 and TRBJ2-4; TRBD1 might be the D (6 bases). V gave up 5 bases and J gave up 8 bases, with 7 bases separating them. This CDR3 spans 11 amino acids. In germline, CDR1 is SNHLY, CDR2 FYNNEI. Complete variable domain (other parts from reference TRBV2 and TRBJ2-4): EPEVTQTPSHQVTQMGQEVILRCVPISNHLYFYWYRQILGQKVEFLVSFYNNEISEKSEIFDDQFSVERPDGSNFTLKIRSTKLEDSAMYFCASSYRDIQYFGAGTRLSVL.

The V call is TRBV6-5, the J call TRBJ2-6; the D is unclear. The CDR3 runs 14 residues. Trimming cost V 8 bases and J 0 bases, with 8 bases left between them. Germline V gene data show CDR1 as MNHEY and CDR2 as SVGAGI. This CDR3 is CASLIHSGANVLTF. CDR3 nucleotides: TGTGCCAGCCTAATACACTCTGGGGCCAACGTCCTGACTTTC.

The chain combines TRBV6-5 with TRBJ2-7; D not certain. The length of the CDR3 is 14 residues. Looked up from germline, CDR1 is MNHEY and CDR2 is SVGAGI. V lost 5 bases and J lost 1, with 12 bases in between. CDR3 in DNA: TGTGCCAGCAGTACCGACCTTGGGTCCTACGAGCAGTACTTC. Translation gives CASSTDLGSYEQYF.

In nucleotides, the CDR3 is TGTGCCAGCTCACCGTCTCGACAGCTCTATGGCTACACCTTC. Encoded protein: CASSPSRQLYGYTF. The chain uses TRBV18 and TRBJ1-2; tentatively, D is TRBD1 (5 bases). Germline V gene lookup returns CDR1 KGHSH and CDR2 LQKENI. The V end lost 3 bases, the J end lost 4 bases, and 12 bases lay between the germline ends. CDR3 length: 14 residues. Supplemented by reference TRBV18 and TRBJ1-2, the full variable domain reads NAGVMQNPRHLVRRRGQEARLRCSPMKGHSHVYWYRQLPEEGLKFMVYLQKENIIDESGMPKERFSAEFPKEGPSILRIQQVVRGDSAAYFCASSPSRQLYGYTFGSGTRLTVV.

This clone was seen just once. The V gene is TRBV6-5, the J gene TRBJ2-5; 9 positions agree with TRBD1. The CDR3 contains 14 residues. Germline trimming cut 6 bases from V and 6 bases from J; bases unmatched to any gene: 8. Germline assignment: CDR1 MNHEY and CDR2 SVGAGI. CDR3: CASSRQGVGKTQYF. The DNA for the CDR3 is TGTGCCAGCAGCCGACAGGGGGTGGGGAAGACCCAGTACTTC.

This chain uses TRBV6-5 with TRBJ1-1; D gene uncertain. From germline, CDR1 is MNHEY and CDR2 SVGAGI. Trimming shortened V by 3 bases and J by 4 bases, and 12 bases separated the two germline ends. This CDR3 is built from 14 residues. CDR3 region: CASSYRSGGTEAFF. In DNA form, the CDR3 reads TGTGCCAGCAGTTATAGGTCGGGTGGCACTGAAGCTTTCTTT.

This clone was observed many times. The chain has TRBV27 and TRBJ2-7; 10 nucleotides match TRBD2. J was trimmed by 1 base and V by 5 bases; bases with no gene match: 8. The CDR3 spans 16 residues. Germline V gene sequence: CDR1 MNHEY, CDR2 SMNVEV (reference sequence). Here the CDR3 DNA reads TGTGCCAGCAGTCCAGTGGGACTAGCGCTTTCCTACGAGCAGTACTTC. Amino acid sequence: CASSPVGLALSYEQYF.

This chain links TRBV2 with TRBJ1-2; the D gene is possibly TRBD1 (5 bases). The CDR3 is 17 amino acids. CDR1 SNHLY and CDR2 FYNNEI come from the germline V gene. V lost 2 bases to trimming and J lost 8 bases, with 24 bases between them. The CDR3 bases are TGTGCCAGCAGTGAATACGCCCTCGGGGCGGGGGGAGAGGGCTACACCTTC. Translation: CASSEYALGAGGEGYTF.

This rearrangement joins TRBV7-2 to TRBJ1-1; weak D call: TRBD1 (6 bases). Germline values: CDR1 SGHTA, CDR2 FQGNSA. The CDR3 consists of 15 residues. Trimming pared 4 bases from V and 5 bases from J, leaving 17 bases between. The CDR3 loop reads CASSSQGGTRTEAFF. CDR3 nucleotides: TGTGCCAGCAGCTCACAGGGAGGAACGAGGACTGAAGCTTTCTTT.

The rearrangement uses TRBV7-2 and TRBJ2-1; TRBD2 agrees at 9 bases. Germline V lookup: CDR1 SGHTA, CDR2 FQGNSA. The CDR3 is made up of 16 amino acids. With V trimmed by 6 bases and J by 12 bases, 18 bases remained unmatched. CDR3 protein: CASSLTGTSSAGGQFF. CDR3 bases: TGTGCCAGCAGTCTTACCGGGACTAGCTCGGCCGGCGGGCAGTTCTTC.

This clone has only a few counts. The J gene is TRBJ2-3, the V gene TRBV9; D is unclear. V was shortened by 1 base and J by 0 bases, with 6 bases between the two germline ends. Looked up from germline, CDR1 is SGDLS and CDR2 is YYNGEE. The CDR3 runs to 14 residues. CDR3: CASSVLTSTDTQYF. DNA of the CDR3: TGTGCCAGCAGCGTATTAACTAGCACAGATACGCAGTATTTT.

CDR3 nucleotides: TGTGCCAGCAGCCAGCTACCGGGACGCAGGTTTAGCTCTGGAAACACCATATATTTT. Its translation: CASSQLPGRRFSSGNTIYF. The genes are TRBV11-2 and TRBJ1-3, with D possibly being TRBD1 (5 bases). From germline, CDR1 is SGHAT and CDR2 FQNNGV. V lost 5 bases, J lost 0 bases, and 23 bases lay in between. This CDR3 region has 19 residues.

V and J are TRBV29-1 and TRBJ1-2; D is uncertain. This CDR3 has 12 residues. Germline V gene lookup returns CDR1 SQVTM and CDR2 ANQGSEA. V shed 5 bases and J shed 2 bases, with 9 bases lying between them. The CDR3 DNA sequence: TGCAGCGTTCTAGCGGGGAACTATGGCTACACCTTC. This encodes CSVLAGNYGYTF.

The CDR3 region is CASSLFGDRAQQYF. DNA of the CDR3: TGTGCCAGCAGTTTATTTGGGGACAGGGCCCAGCAGTACTTC. This chain connects TRBV27 to TRBJ2-7; 9 nucleotides line up with TRBD1. Germline V gives CDR1 MNHEY, CDR2 SMNVEV (reference sequence). This CDR3 has 14 residues. The J segment lost 8 bases and the V segment lost 1 base, leaving 6 bases of the junction unmatched.

This clone was recorded a few times. The chain couples TRBV30 to TRBJ1-1; D unclear. Germline V gene sequence: CDR1 GTSNPN, CDR2 SVGIG (reference sequence). Trimming pared 3 bases from V and 1 base from J, leaving 12 bases between. This CDR3 has 14 amino acids. The CDR3 region is CAWRQNLRNTEAFF. Here the CDR3 DNA reads TGTGCCTGGAGGCAGAACTTACGGAACACTGAAGCTTTCTTT.

The V gene is TRBV5-6, the J gene TRBJ1-2, with 7 positions matching TRBD1. The CDR3 extends over 14 amino acids. From germline, CDR1 is SGHDT and CDR2 YYEEEE. The junction had 8 bases not matched to a gene; V was cut back by 4 bases and J by 5 bases. CDR3 amino acids: CASSPRDRQYGYTF. CDR3 bases: TGTGCCAGCAGCCCCCGGGACAGACAATATGGCTACACCTTC.

J is TRBJ1-1 and V is TRBV4-1; D is ambiguous. Germline-derived CDR1 and CDR2 are MGHRA and YSYEKL. V gave up 2 bases and J gave up 4 bases, with 8 bases separating them. This CDR3 spans 13 amino acids. DNA for the CDR3: TGCGCCAGCAGCCAAATAAGGACCACTGAAGCTTTCTTT. This gives the protein CASSQIRTTEAFF.

This clone came up a few times. The genes are TRBV11-2 and TRBJ1-5; D might be TRBD1 (5 bases). The ends were cut back, 4 bases at V and 7 bases at J, with 17 bases in the middle. CDR3 length: 15 residues. Germline V gene lookup returns CDR1 SGHAT and CDR2 FQNNGV. The CDR3, as DNA: TGTGCCAGCAGCTCCCTCGACGGGGGTCAGCAGCCCCAGCATTTT. It encodes CASSSLDGGQQPQHF.

The J gene is TRBJ1-1, the V gene TRBV28; 9 nucleotides match TRBD1. Trimming removed 4 bases from V and 0 bases from J; junction bases left unmatched: 3. CDR3 size: 15 residues. Germline CDR1 reads MDHEN; CDR2 reads SYDVKM. In DNA form, the CDR3 reads TGTGCCAGCAGTTCGGACAGGGGTGTGAACACTGAAGCTTTCTTT. This codes for CASSSDRGVNTEAFF.

The rearrangement links TRBV30 to TRBJ1-3; D is ambiguous. Germline CDR1 reads GTSNPN; CDR2 reads SVGIG (reference sequence). The CDR3 runs 12 residues. Trimming took off 4 bases at V and 1 base at J, with 5 bases between the two ends. The CDR3: CAWTRSGNTIYF. The CDR3 DNA reads as TGTGCCTGGACCAGGTCTGGAAACACCATATATTTT. The complete variable domain, with remaining parts taken from reference TRBV30 and TRBJ1-3, reads SQTIHQWPATLVQPVGSPLSLECTVEGTSNPNLYWYRQAAGRGLQLLFYSVGIGQISSEVPQNLSASRPQDRQFILSSKKLLLSDSGFYLCAWTRSGNTIYFGEGSWLTVV.

V is TRBV6-1 and J is TRBJ2-2, with D possibly TRBD2 on 6 matching bases. The CDR3 contains 17 residues. V lost 4 bases to trimming and J lost 2 bases, with 17 bases between them. CDR1 is MNHNS and CDR2 is SASEGT in the germline V gene. The CDR3 region is CASSGGGWVGNTGELFF. The CDR3 DNA is TGTGCCAGCAGTGGGGGAGGTTGGGTTGGCAACACCGGGGAGCTGTTTTTT.

The chain uses TRBV30 and TRBJ1-2; D unclear. The CDR3 spans 13 residues. Germline V CDR1 and CDR2: GTSNPN, SVGIG (reference sequence). Deletions cut 0 bases from V and 2 bases from J, with 7 bases between. The CDR3 loop reads CAWSVRGNYGYTF. Written as DNA, the CDR3 is TGTGCCTGGAGTGTACGAGGGAACTATGGCTACACCTTC.

The chain is built from TRBV5-6 and TRBJ1-5, with D maybe TRBD1 (6 bases). The germline V gene encodes CDR1 SGHDT and CDR2 YYEEEE. V shed 1 base and J shed 0 bases, with 17 bases lying between them. CDR3 length: 18 amino acids. CDR3 sequence (DNA): TGTGCCAGCAGCTTGTTCGCAGGGGAAATGTATAGCAATCAGCCCCAGCATTTT. It translates to CASSLFAGEMYSNQPQHF.

This sequence joins TRBV7-3 and TRBJ2-7; 7 bases line up with TRBD2. V shed 6 bases, J shed 3 bases, and the junction held 8 bases outside the gene matches. The CDR3 consists of 14 residues. Looked up from germline, CDR1 is SGHTA and CDR2 is FQGTGA. The CDR3 loop is CASRSPAGIYEQYF. The CDR3 DNA reads TGTGCCAGCAGGAGCCCAGCGGGAATCTACGAGCAGTACTTC. The whole variable domain, remainder taken from reference TRBV7-3 and TRBJ2-7, is GAGVSQTPSNKVTEKGKYVELRCDPISGHTALYWYRQSLGQGPEFLIYFQGTGAADDSGLPNDRFFAVRPEGSVSTLKIQRTERGDSAVYLCASRSPAGIYEQYFGPGTRLTVT.

The rearrangement uses TRBV7-2 and TRBJ2-3, with D tentatively TRBD2 (6 bases). Germline lookup yields CDR1 SGHTA and CDR2 FQGNSA. This CDR3 is built from 16 residues. V lost 2 bases and J 5 bases, leaving 17 bases between the germline ends. In DNA, the CDR3 is TGTGCCAGCAGCTTATCCGGGTCAGGGCGGGGAGATACGCAGTATTTT. It encodes CASSLSGSGRGDTQYF.

This chain's CDR3 is CASSATGLGAYEQYF. The CDR3 DNA follows: TGTGCCAGCAGCGCTACAGGGCTCGGGGCCTACGAGCAGTACTTC. This chain uses TRBV7-3 with TRBJ2-7; maybe TRBD1 (6 bases). The CDR3 has 15 residues. Germline-derived CDR1 and CDR2 are SGHTA and FQGTGA. Trimming stripped 5 bases from V and 2 bases from J, with 16 bases between.

This rearrangement joins TRBV11-3 to TRBJ1-1; a weak D match, TRBD1 (6 bases). This CDR3 is built from 14 residues. Germline V gives CDR1 SGHNT, CDR2 YENEEA. V was clipped by 1 base and J by 5 bases, with 11 bases between them. The CDR3 coding sequence is TGTGCCAGCAGCTTAGGGGGGGCGCGGACTGAAGCTTTCTTT. Translating it yields CASSLGGARTEAFF. Using reference TRBV11-3 and TRBJ1-1 for the parts outside the CDR3, the full variable domain is EAGVVQSPRYKIIEKKQPVAFWCNPISGHNTLYWYLQNLGQGPELLIRYENEEAVDDSQLPKDRFSAERLKGVDSTLKIQPAELGDSAVYLCASSLGGARTEAFFGQGTRLTVV.